This TCR beta chain was sequenced for a study of technical replicates of blood from several donors. Trimming shortened V by 4 bases and J by 4 bases, and 13 bases separated the two germline ends. The CDR3 contains 14 residues. The germline CDR1 and CDR2 sequences are SQVTM and ANQGSEA. This clone was counted a single time. TCRdb's table, derived via immunoSEQ multiplex PCR, lists solely in-frame clones and lacks some. The data contain approximately 81,000 clones, 70% to 90% of them singletons. The chain employs TRBV29-1 and TRBJ2-2; possibly TRBD1 for D (6 bases). Sequencing was performed on PBMCs. The TCR comes from a human donor in good health. Some clones in this sample may be carry-over from other donors' samples. The CDR3 nucleotides are TGCAGCGTTGTGTGGACAGCGATCACCGGGGAGCTGTTTTTT. Translation gives CSVVWTAITGELFF.